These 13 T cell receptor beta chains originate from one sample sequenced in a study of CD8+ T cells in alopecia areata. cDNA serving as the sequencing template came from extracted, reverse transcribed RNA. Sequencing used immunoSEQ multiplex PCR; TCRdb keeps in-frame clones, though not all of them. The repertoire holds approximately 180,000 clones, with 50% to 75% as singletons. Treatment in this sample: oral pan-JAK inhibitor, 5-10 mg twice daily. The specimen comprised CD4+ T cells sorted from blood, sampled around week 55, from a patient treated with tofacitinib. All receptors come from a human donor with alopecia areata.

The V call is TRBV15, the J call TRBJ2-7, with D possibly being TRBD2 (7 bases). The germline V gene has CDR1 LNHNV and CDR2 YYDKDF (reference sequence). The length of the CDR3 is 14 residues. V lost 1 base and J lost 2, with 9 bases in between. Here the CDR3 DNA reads TGTGCCACCAGCAGAGGGGGGGGCACCTACGAGCAGTACTTC. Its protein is CATSRGGGTYEQYF. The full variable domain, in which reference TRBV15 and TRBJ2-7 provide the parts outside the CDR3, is DAMVIQNPRYQVTQFGKPVTLSCSQTLNHNVMYWYQQKSSQAPKLLFHYYDKDFNNEADTPDNFQSRRPNTSFCFLDIRSPGLGDTAMYLCATSRGGGTYEQYFGPGTRLTVT.

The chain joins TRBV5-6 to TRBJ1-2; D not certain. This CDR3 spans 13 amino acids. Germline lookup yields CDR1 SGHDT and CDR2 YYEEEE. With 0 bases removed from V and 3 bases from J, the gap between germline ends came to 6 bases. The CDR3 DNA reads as TGTGCCAGCAGCTTGGGGCCAGACTATGGCTACACCTTC. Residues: CASSLGPDYGYTF. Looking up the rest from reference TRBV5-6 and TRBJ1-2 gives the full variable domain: DAGVTQSPTHLIKTRGQQVTLRCSPKSGHDTVSWYQQALGQGPQFIFQYYEEEERQRGNFPDRFSGHQFPNYSSELNVNALLLGDSALYLCASSLGPDYGYTFGSGTRLTVV.

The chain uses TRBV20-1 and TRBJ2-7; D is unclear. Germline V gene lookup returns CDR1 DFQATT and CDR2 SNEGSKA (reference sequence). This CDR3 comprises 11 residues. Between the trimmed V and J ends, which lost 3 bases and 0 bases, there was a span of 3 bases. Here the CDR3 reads CSASISYEQYF. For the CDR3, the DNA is TGCAGTGCTAGTATCTCCTACGAGCAGTACTTC.

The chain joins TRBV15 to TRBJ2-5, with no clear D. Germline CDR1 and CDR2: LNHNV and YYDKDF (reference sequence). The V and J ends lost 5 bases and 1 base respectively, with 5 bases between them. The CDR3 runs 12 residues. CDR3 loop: CATSGLQETQYF. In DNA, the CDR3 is TGTGCCACCAGCGGGCTCCAAGAGACCCAGTACTTC. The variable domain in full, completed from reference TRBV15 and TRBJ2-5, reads DAMVIQNPRYQVTQFGKPVTLSCSQTLNHNVMYWYQQKSSQAPKLLFHYYDKDFNNEADTPDNFQSRRPNTSFCFLDIRSPGLGDTAMYLCATSGLQETQYFGPGTRLLVL.

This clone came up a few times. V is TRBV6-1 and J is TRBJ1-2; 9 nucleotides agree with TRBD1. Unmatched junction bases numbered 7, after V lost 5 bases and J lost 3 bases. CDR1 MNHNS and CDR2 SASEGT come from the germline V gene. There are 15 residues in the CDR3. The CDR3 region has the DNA TGTGCCAGCAGTCAAACAGGGGGCGCGGACTATGGCTACACCTTC. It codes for CASSQTGGADYGYTF.

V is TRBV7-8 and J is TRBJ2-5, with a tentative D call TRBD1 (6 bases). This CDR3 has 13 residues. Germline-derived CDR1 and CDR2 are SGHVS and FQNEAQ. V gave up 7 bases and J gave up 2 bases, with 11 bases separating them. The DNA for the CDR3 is TGTGCCAGCATTGGACAGCAGCAAGAGACCCAGTACTTC. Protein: CASIGQQQETQYF.

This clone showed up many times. CDR3 nucleotides: TGTGCCAGCAGCACCCGGACAGTTGAATCGGGCTACACCTTC. Translating gives CASSTRTVESGYTF. The V call is TRBV5-6, the J call TRBJ1-2; D possibly corresponds to TRBD1 (6 bases). There are 14 residues in the CDR3. Germline V gene sequence: CDR1 SGHDT, CDR2 YYEEEE. The V and J ends lost 4 bases and 8 bases respectively, with 18 bases between them.

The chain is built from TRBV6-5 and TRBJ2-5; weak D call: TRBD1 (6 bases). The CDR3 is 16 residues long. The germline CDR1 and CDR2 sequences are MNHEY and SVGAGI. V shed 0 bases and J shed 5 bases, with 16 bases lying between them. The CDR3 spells CASSYSTGQGKETQYF. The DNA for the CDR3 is TGTGCCAGCAGTTACTCGACAGGCCAGGGGAAGGAGACCCAGTACTTC.

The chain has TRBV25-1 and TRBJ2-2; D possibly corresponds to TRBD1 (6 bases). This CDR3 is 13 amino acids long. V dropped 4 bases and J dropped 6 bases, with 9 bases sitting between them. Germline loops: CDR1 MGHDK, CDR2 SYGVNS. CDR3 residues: CASSGTVAGELFF. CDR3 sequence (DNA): TGTGCCAGCAGTGGGACAGTGGCCGGGGAGCTGTTTTTT.

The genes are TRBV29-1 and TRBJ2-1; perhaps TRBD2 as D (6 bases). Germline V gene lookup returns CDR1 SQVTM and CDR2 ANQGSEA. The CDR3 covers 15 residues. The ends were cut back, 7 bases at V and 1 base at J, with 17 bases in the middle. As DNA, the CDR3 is TGCAGCGCCAAAGGAGGCGGGGATTCCTACAATGAGCAGTTCTTC. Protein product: CSAKGGGDSYNEQFF.

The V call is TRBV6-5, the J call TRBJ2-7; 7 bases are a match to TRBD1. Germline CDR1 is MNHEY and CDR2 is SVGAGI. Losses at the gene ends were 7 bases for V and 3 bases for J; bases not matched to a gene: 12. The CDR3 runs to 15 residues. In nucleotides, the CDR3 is TGTGCCAGCAAAAACAAACAGGGGTCTCACTACGAGCAGTACTTC. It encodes CASKNKQGSHYEQYF.

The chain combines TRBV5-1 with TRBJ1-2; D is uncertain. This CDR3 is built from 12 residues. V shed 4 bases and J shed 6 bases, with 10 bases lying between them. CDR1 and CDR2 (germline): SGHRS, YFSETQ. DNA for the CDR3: TGCGCCAGCAGCCCGGACGGAAATGGCTACACCTTC. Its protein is CASSPDGNGYTF. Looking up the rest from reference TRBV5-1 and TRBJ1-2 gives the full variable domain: KAGVTQTPRYLIKTRGQQVTLSCSPISGHRSVSWYQQTPGQGLQFLFEYFSETQRNKGNFPGRFSGRQFSNSRSEMNVSTLELGDSALYLCASSPDGNGYTFGSGTRLTVV.

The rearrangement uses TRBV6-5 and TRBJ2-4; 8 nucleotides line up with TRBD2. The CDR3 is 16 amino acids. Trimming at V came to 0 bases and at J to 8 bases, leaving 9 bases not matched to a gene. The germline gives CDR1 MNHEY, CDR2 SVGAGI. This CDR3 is CASSYSGLGGADIQYF. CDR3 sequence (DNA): TGTGCCAGCAGTTACTCCGGACTCGGGGGGGCGGACATTCAGTACTTC.